The rows below give T cell receptor beta chains drawn from one sample of a study of blood T cells in healthy people across ages. TCRdb used MiXCR to reprocess the 5' RACE reads, holding one entry per CDR3 protein. Of over 600,000 distinct CDR3 sequences in the sample, less than 45% were seen once. The sequenced material came from blood. The receptors originated from a man older than 75 in good health. The CDR3 runs from the conserved cysteine through the conserved F or W. A D gene is named only where the DNA matches it firmly. Not all rows give a size; the values are once, few, many and, for expanded clones, a class.

d_gene: TRBD1
j_gene: TRBJ1-1
v_gene: TRBV20-1
abundance: -
CDR3nt: TGCAGTGCCCCAGGGGGAGGAGGCACTGAAGCTTTCTTT
CDR3aa: CSAPGGGGTEAFF

d_gene: -
j_gene: TRBJ2-1
v_gene: TRBV10-3
abundance: few
CDR3nt: TGTGCCATCAGTGTAGGGGGAGGGCTCGATGAGCAGTTCTTC
CDR3aa: CAISVGGGLDEQFF

d_gene: TRBD1
j_gene: TRBJ2-7
v_gene: TRBV20-1
abundance: -
CDR3nt: TGCAGTTACCGGACAGGTACCTACGAGCAGTACTTC
CDR3aa: CSYRTGTYEQYF

d_gene: TRBD2
j_gene: TRBJ2-1
v_gene: TRBV5-1
abundance: few
CDR3nt: TGCGCCAGCAGCTCCGGGACTAGGATATCCTACAATGAGCAGTTCTTC
CDR3aa: CASSSGTRISYNEQFF

d_gene: -
j_gene: TRBJ2-1
v_gene: TRBV7-2
abundance: -
CDR3nt: TGTGCCAGCAGCTCAGAGACTAGTCGGAATGAGCAGTTCTTC
CDR3aa: CASSSETSRNEQFF

d_gene: TRBD2
j_gene: TRBJ2-7
v_gene: TRBV27
abundance: many
CDR3nt: TGTGCCAGCAGTTTAGTGCTTAGCGGGAGCTACGAGCAGTACTTC
CDR3aa: CASSLVLSGSYEQYF

d_gene: -
j_gene: TRBJ2-1
v_gene: TRBV6-2/TRBV6-3
abundance: -
CDR3nt: TGTGCCAGCAGTGGATCCCCCTACAATGAGCAGTTCTTC
CDR3aa: CASSGSPYNEQFF

d_gene: -
j_gene: TRBJ2-1
v_gene: TRBV12-3/TRBV12-4
abundance: -
CDR3nt: TGTGCCAGCAGCTCCCTAGATACCTTAGGGAATGAGCAGTTCTTC
CDR3aa: CASSSLDTLGNEQFF

d_gene: -
j_gene: TRBJ2-1
v_gene: TRBV5-1
abundance: -
CDR3nt: TGCGCCAGCAGCCTAACTGGAGTAAAACAGTACAATGAGCAGTTCTTC
CDR3aa: CASSLTGVKQYNEQFF

d_gene: TRBD1
j_gene: TRBJ2-7
v_gene: TRBV3-1
abundance: few
CDR3nt: TGTGCCAGCAGCCCGACAGGGTGGAGGTCCTACGAGCAGTACTTC
CDR3aa: CASSPTGWRSYEQYF

d_gene: TRBD1
j_gene: TRBJ2-5
v_gene: TRBV5-1
abundance: -
CDR3nt: TGCGCCAGCAGCGTACAGGGGGAGTCGGAGACCCAGTACTTC
CDR3aa: CASSVQGESETQYF

d_gene: TRBD1
j_gene: TRBJ2-7
v_gene: TRBV7-2
abundance: -
CDR3nt: TGTGCCAGCAGCCCCGGGACAGGGTTCTACAATGAGCAGTACTTC
CDR3aa: CASSPGTGFYNEQYF

d_gene: TRBD2
j_gene: TRBJ2-1
v_gene: TRBV4-1
abundance: -
CDR3nt: TGCGCCAGCAGCCTGGCGACTAGCGGGGGCCGATACAATGAGCAGTTCTTC
CDR3aa: CASSLATSGGRYNEQFF

d_gene: -
j_gene: TRBJ2-7
v_gene: TRBV12-3/TRBV12-4
abundance: few
CDR3nt: TGTGCCAGCAGTTTAGCGCCGTTATCAGCGGACGAGCAGTACTTC
CDR3aa: CASSLAPLSADEQYF

d_gene: TRBD2
j_gene: TRBJ2-2
v_gene: TRBV4-1
abundance: -
CDR3nt: TGCGCCAGCAGCCAAGGGACTAGCGGGGGTTTCGGGGAGCTGTTTTTT
CDR3aa: CASSQGTSGGFGELFF

d_gene: -
j_gene: TRBJ2-1
v_gene: TRBV20-1
abundance: few
CDR3nt: TGCAGTGCTAGAGGGGCTGACTCCTACAATGAGCAGTTCTTC
CDR3aa: CSARGADSYNEQFF

d_gene: TRBD1
j_gene: TRBJ1-2
v_gene: TRBV6-2/TRBV6-3
abundance: -
CDR3nt: TGTGCCAGCAGCTGGGACAGTTCTAACTATGGCTACACCTTC
CDR3aa: CASSWDSSNYGYTF

d_gene: -
j_gene: TRBJ1-6
v_gene: TRBV4-3
abundance: -
CDR3nt: TGCGCCAGCAGCCAAGACGGGGGAGGGGTTCCCCTCCACTTT
CDR3aa: CASSQDGGGVPLHF

d_gene: -
j_gene: TRBJ2-7
v_gene: TRBV6-2/TRBV6-3
abundance: -
CDR3nt: TGTGCCAGCAGTTTTGGTCGGTTTGCTTCCTACGAGCAGTACTTC
CDR3aa: CASSFGRFASYEQYF

d_gene: TRBD2
j_gene: TRBJ2-7
v_gene: TRBV5-1
abundance: few
CDR3nt: TGCGCCAGCAGCTTGGTTGCTAGCGGGGGGACCTACGAGCAGTACTTC
CDR3aa: CASSLVASGGTYEQYF

d_gene: TRBD1
j_gene: TRBJ2-1
v_gene: TRBV20-1
abundance: -
CDR3nt: TGCAGTGCCGATCGGACAGGGGAAGTCCAGTTCTTC
CDR3aa: CSADRTGEVQFF

d_gene: -
j_gene: TRBJ1-5
v_gene: TRBV2
abundance: -
CDR3nt: TGTGCCAGCAGACAGGGTAGCAATCAGCCCCAGCATTTT
CDR3aa: CASRQGSNQPQHF

d_gene: -
j_gene: TRBJ2-5
v_gene: TRBV9
abundance: -
CDR3nt: TGTGCCAGCAGCGGCGCAGGGGGGGAGACCCAGTACTTC
CDR3aa: CASSGAGGETQYF

d_gene: TRBD1
j_gene: TRBJ1-5
v_gene: TRBV7-9
abundance: -
CDR3nt: TGTGCCAGCAGCCGCTCAGGGGGACCCTATAATCAGCCCCAGCATTTT
CDR3aa: CASSRSGGPYNQPQHF

d_gene: -
j_gene: TRBJ2-7
v_gene: TRBV15
abundance: few
CDR3nt: TGTGCCACCAGTCTCGAAGGGGGATCCTACAATGAGCAGTACTTC
CDR3aa: CATSLEGGSYNEQYF

d_gene: -
j_gene: TRBJ1-5
v_gene: TRBV7-2
abundance: many
CDR3nt: TGTGCCAGCAGCCAAAGACTGAATCAGCCCCAGCATTTT
CDR3aa: CASSQRLNQPQHF